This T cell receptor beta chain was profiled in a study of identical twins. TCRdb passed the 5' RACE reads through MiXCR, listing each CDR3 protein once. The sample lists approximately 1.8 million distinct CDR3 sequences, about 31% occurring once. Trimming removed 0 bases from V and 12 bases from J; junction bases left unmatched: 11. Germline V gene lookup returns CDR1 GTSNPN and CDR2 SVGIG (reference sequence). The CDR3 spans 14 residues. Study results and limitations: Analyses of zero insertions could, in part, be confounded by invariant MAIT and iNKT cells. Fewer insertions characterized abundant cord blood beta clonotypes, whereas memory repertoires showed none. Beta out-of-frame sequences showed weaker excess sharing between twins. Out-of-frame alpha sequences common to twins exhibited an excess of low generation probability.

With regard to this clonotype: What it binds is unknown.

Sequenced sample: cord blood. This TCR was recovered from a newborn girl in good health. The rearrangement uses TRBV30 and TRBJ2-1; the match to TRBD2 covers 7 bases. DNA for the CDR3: TGTGCCTGGAGTGTATGGGCGGGGGAGATTGGGCAGTTCTTC. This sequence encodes CAWSVWAGEIGQFF.